This TCR beta chain was obtained from a study of CXCR3-negative and CXCR3-positive naive CD8 T cells. Study outcomes and limitations: Comparison of naive cells showed more hydrophobic TRB CDR3s in CXCR3-positive than in CXCR3-negative naive cells. For naive cells, CXCR3-negative and CXCR3-positive subsets had similar TRBV-TRBJ usage; for memory cells, usage differed.

Via 5' RACE with UMI labels, TRB cDNA libraries were prepared. TCRdb re-called the 5' RACE reads; every CDR3 protein appears as one record, without DNA. Listed are under 150,000 distinct CDR3 sequences; about 0.62% falls within the top ten. Per germline, CDR1 SQVTM and CDR2 ANQGSEA. The CDR3 has 14 amino acids. To note about this clonotype: No antigen is known for it.

This clonotype originated in a human donor in good health. Some clones in this sample may be carry-over from other donors' samples. The chain combines TRBV29-1 with TRBJ1-2. Specimen: naive CXCR3+ CD8+ T cells from blood. As for subset: CD45RO-CCR7+CD27+CD95- naive CD8+ T cells expressing CXCR3 (TNR3+). CDR3 loop: CSVEGPQGGGGYTF.